The rows below give T cell receptor beta chains drawn from one sample of a study of B cell selection in AIRE deficiency. Data came from immunoSEQ multiplex PCR; TCRdb stores just in-frame clones and leaves some out. The sample records about 18,000 clones, about 93% being singletons. Sequencing input: CD4+CD25+ Tregs sorted from PBMCs. The source is a human donor in good health. Both conserved end residues are part of each CDR3. Each record gives: J gene, V gene, clone size, CDR3 protein. Part of the rows lack a size; the others show once, few, many or a class for expanded clones.

TRBJ1-1,TRBV6-6,-,CASRRTAWGTEAFF
TRBJ2-6,TRBV18,-,CASSPDPRGGSGANVLTF
TRBJ1-5,TRBV27,-,CASSWTPRGQPQHF
TRBJ2-1,TRBV5-1,-,CASSFTSSGSYKYNEQFF
TRBJ2-7,TRBV5-4,-,CASSLGDRDEQYF
TRBJ2-6,TRBV2,-,CASSRPAANVLTF
TRBJ2-7,TRBV5-1,-,CASSSSSYEQYF
TRBJ2-7,TRBV7-2,-,CASSPRRTGSSYEQYF
TRBJ2-5,TRBV6-1,-,CASTPPGQETQYF
TRBJ1-6,TRBV6-1,-,CASSEANGPWDSYNSPLHF
TRBJ2-1,TRBV5-1,-,CASSEDQLSYNEQFF
TRBJ2-3,TRBV9,-,CASSVGVTDTQYF
TRBJ2-3,TRBV5-3,-,CARSFPDTQYF
TRBJ2-6,TRBV7-2,-,CASTALPRRFSGANVLTF
TRBJ2-7,TRBV5-1,-,CASSLAAPTYEQYF
TRBJ2-3,TRBV11-2,few,CATTVGTNTQYF
TRBJ2-3,TRBV10-2,-,CASRERRGVGVSTDTQYF
TRBJ1-4,TRBV6-5,-,CASSSEQGWREKLFF
TRBJ2-4,TRBV6-6,-,CASSLRQGRNIQYF
TRBJ1-4,TRBV9,-,CASSGRQGRNEKLFF
TRBJ2-3,TRBV5-4,-,CASSFRDTQYF
TRBJ2-4,TRBV7-9,-,CASSPAGGVKNIQYF
TRBJ1-5,TRBV11-2,-,CASSLETRGGHNQPQHF
TRBJ1-5,TRBV7-2,-,CASSLIYLPGQPQHF
TRBJ2-7,TRBV27,-,CASSRGTGGFYEQYF
TRBJ2-1,TRBV29-1,-,CSATGLEEQFF
TRBJ2-2,TRBV27,-,CASSLKLAGAGELFF
TRBJ1-6,TRBV25-1,-,CASSEGASPLHF
TRBJ2-1,TRBV10-2,-,CASSEGWERYNEQFF
TRBJ1-4,TRBV9,-,CASSVDQKLFF
TRBJ1-1,TRBV7-3,-,CASSYSDRAGNTEAFF
TRBJ2-1,TRBV14,-,CASSQAYPSGSYNEQFF
TRBJ1-2,TRBV6-5,-,CASSPLGRGGYGYTF
TRBJ1-6,TRBV30,-,CAWSVPNRDRPLHF
TRBJ1-2,TRBV4-2,-,CASSRDKSSSNYGYTF
TRBJ2-1,TRBV11-3,-,CASSLILLGEQFF
TRBJ2-5,TRBV4-2,-,CASSQEGGETQYF
TRBJ1-1,TRBV10-3,-,CAIRDRGTEAFF
TRBJ1-6,TRBV5-1,-,CASSLVGHSPLHF
TRBJ2-7,TRBV6-1,-,CASSEGSRNYEQYF